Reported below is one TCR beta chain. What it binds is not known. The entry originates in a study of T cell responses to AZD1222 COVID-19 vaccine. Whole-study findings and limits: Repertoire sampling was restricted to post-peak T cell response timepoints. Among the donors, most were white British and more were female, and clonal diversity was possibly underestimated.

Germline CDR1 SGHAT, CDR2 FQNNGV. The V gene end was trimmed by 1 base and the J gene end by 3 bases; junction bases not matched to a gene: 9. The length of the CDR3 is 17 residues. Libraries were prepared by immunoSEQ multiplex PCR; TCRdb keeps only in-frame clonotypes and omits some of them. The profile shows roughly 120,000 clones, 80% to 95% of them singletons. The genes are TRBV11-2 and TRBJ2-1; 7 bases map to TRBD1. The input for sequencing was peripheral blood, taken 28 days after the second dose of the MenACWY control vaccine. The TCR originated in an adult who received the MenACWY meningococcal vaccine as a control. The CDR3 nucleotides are TGTGCCAGCAGCTTAGCGACAGGGAGTTGGCTCTACAATGAGCAGTTCTTC. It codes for CASSLATGSWLYNEQFF.